This TCR beta chain was recovered during a study of T cell responses to AZD1222 COVID-19 vaccine. Broader study findings: Among AZD1222 vaccinees, only five to seven were seropositive at baseline.

A note on this clone: Its cognate antigen is unknown.

Sequencing used immunoSEQ multiplex PCR; TCRdb keeps in-frame clones, though not all of them. The sample has about 150,000 clones, 70% to 90% seen once; the top ten hold approximately 7.2%. V was clipped by 4 bases and J by 2 bases, with 20 bases between them. This CDR3 comprises 17 residues. The germline CDR1 and CDR2 sequences are SGHRS and YFSETQ. The rearrangement links TRBV5-1 to TRBJ2-3, with D possibly TRBD2 on 5 matching bases. This clonotype originated in an adult who had recovered from COVID-19. Sequencing was performed on peripheral blood, taken after recovery from COVID-19. The CDR3 nucleotides are TGCGCCAGCAGCCCCGGTCCGCGGGTTGGTTTCACAGATACGCAGTATTTT. This sequence encodes CASSPGPRVGFTDTQYF.